Shown below are 15 T cell receptor beta chains from a single sample sequenced in a study of vaccination and CD4 T cells after COVID-19. Sequence data for DNA of cultured CD4+ T cells were generated by the Oncomine TCR Beta short-read assay. TCRdb passed the PCR reads through MiXCR, listing each CDR3 protein once. The table lists tens of thousands of distinct CDR3 sequences, about 32% of them singletons. Time point reported: late sampling 161 to 241 days after vaccination in three convalescent patients. Treatment here: 10-day PBMC culture with coronavirus spike peptide pools or control peptides (ViraFEST assay). Their cognate antigens are unknown. This specimen consisted of CD4+ T cells from blood, cultured in vitro, obtained about 7 months after SARS-CoV-2 vaccination. Every receptor here comes from a human donor who had recovered from COVID-19.

By sample share, this clonotype is medium-sized. This chain links TRBV20-1 with TRBJ1-1; possible D gene TRBD1, 6 bases. Germline loops: CDR1 DFQATT, CDR2 SNEGSKA (reference sequence). The CDR3 spans 11 residues. The V end was cut by 6 bases, the J end by 7 bases, with 12 bases between. The CDR3 bases are TGCAGTGCCCGCTCGGACAGTGAAGCTTTCTTT. This sequence encodes CSARSDSEAFF.

The genes are TRBV7-8 and TRBJ1-6; D unresolved. CDR1 and CDR2 from the germline V gene are SGHVS and FQNEAQ. This CDR3 is 14 amino acids long. The V and J ends lost 3 bases and 8 bases respectively, with 11 bases between them. The CDR3 DNA sequence: TGTGCCAGCAGCTTGAGGCCAGCGGATTCACCCCTCCACTTT. Encoded protein: CASSLRPADSPLHF.

This clonotype occurred a few times. The chain employs TRBV7-3 and TRBJ2-1; TRBD2 matches 7 bases. J was trimmed by 9 bases and V by 9 bases; bases with no gene match: 11. CDR1 SGHTA and CDR2 FQGTGA come from the germline V gene. The CDR3 consists of 13 residues. In DNA, the CDR3 is TGTGCCAGTAGAGGGCACTCGGGAGGTGAGCAGTTCTTC. This translates into CASRGHSGGEQFF.

The CDR3 reads CASSLVGEGYEQYF. The CDR3 coding sequence is TGCGCCAGCAGCTTGGTGGGGGAGGGTTACGAGCAGTACTTC. This chain links TRBV5-1 with TRBJ2-7, with 7 bases lining up with TRBD2. V lost 0 bases to trimming and J lost 4 bases; unmatched junction nucleotides: 4. The germline V gene has CDR1 SGHRS and CDR2 YFSETQ. The CDR3 length is 14 residues.

V is TRBV5-1 and J is TRBJ1-1; D might be TRBD1 (6 bases). Trimming cost V 4 bases and J 1 base, with 14 bases left between them. The CDR3 sequence is 15 residues long. Germline V CDR1 and CDR2: SGHRS, YFSETQ. In DNA form, the CDR3 reads TGCGCCAGCAGCCCTGGGGGCGGAGAGAACACTGAAGCTTTCTTT. Translation: CASSPGGGENTEAFF.

The V gene is TRBV5-4, the J gene TRBJ2-3; D may correspond to TRBD1 or TRBD2 (5 bases each). The germline V and J ends were trimmed by 3 bases and 6 bases, with 5 bases remaining between them. From germline, CDR1 is SGHNT and CDR2 YYREEE (reference sequence). The CDR3 consists of 11 residues. The CDR3 region has the DNA TGTGCCAGCAGCTGGGACGATACGCAGTATTTT. Translating gives CASSWDDTQYF. Full variable domain (rest looked up from reference TRBV5-4 and TRBJ2-3): ETGVTQSPTHLIKTRGQQVTLRCSSQSGHNTVSWYQQALGQGPQFIFQYYREEENGRGNFPPRFSGLQFPNYSSELNVNALELDDSALYLCASSWDDTQYFGPGTRLTVL.

The chain is built from TRBV2 and TRBJ1-5, with unresolved D. Germline V gene sequence: CDR1 SNHLY, CDR2 FYNNEI. This CDR3 comprises 14 residues. V was cut by 6 bases and J by 5 bases, with 14 bases left in between. The DNA of the CDR3 is TGTGCCAGCAGCGGGATGAGCCTTCATCAGCCCCAGCATTTT. It is translated as CASSGMSLHQPQHF. Variable domain in full (rest from reference TRBV2 and TRBJ1-5): EPEVTQTPSHQVTQMGQEVILRCVPISNHLYFYWYRQILGQKVEFLVSFYNNEISEKSEIFDDQFSVERPDGSNFTLKIRSTKLEDSAMYFCASSGMSLHQPQHFGDGTRLSIL.

The chain links TRBV28 to TRBJ2-5; tentatively, D is TRBD1 or TRBD2 (6 bases each). This CDR3 spans 14 amino acids. V lost 2 bases and J lost 5, with 12 bases in between. Germline assignment: CDR1 MDHEN and CDR2 SYDVKM. The CDR3 loop is CASSLAGGSETQYF. The CDR3 DNA is TGTGCCAGCAGTTTAGCCGGGGGCTCCGAGACCCAGTACTTC.

The chain carries TRBV29-1 and TRBJ1-2, with TRBD1 as a possible D gene (5 bases). Germline V gives CDR1 SQVTM, CDR2 ANQGSEA. The CDR3 sequence is 11 residues long. Trimming left V 8 bases short and J 8 bases short, with 15 bases between. In DNA, the CDR3 is TGCAGCTTCCACCAGGGAGGAGGCTACACCTTC. This encodes CSFHQGGGYTF.

V gene TRBV6-1 combines with J gene TRBJ2-5; D might be TRBD2 (5 bases). The CDR3 length is 14 residues. Trimming removed 2 bases at V and 9 bases at J, with 16 bases between. Germline V gives CDR1 MNHNS, CDR2 SASEGT. The CDR3 DNA reads as TGTGCCAGCAGTGAATTGGACGGAATGGAGGCCCAGTACTTC. This gives the protein CASSELDGMEAQYF.

The chain uses TRBV19 and TRBJ2-7; D is uncertain. The CDR3 covers 13 residues. Germline CDR1 and CDR2: LNHDA and SQIVND (reference sequence). V was pared by 1 base and J by 3 bases, with 7 bases between. CDR3 residues: CASSIGRSYEQYF. The CDR3 DNA sequence: TGTGCCAGTAGTATAGGCAGGAGCTACGAGCAGTACTTC.

This clonotype occurred a few times. The chain recombines TRBV20-1 with TRBJ1-5; 7 bases fit TRBD1. Trimming took 3 bases from V and 5 from J; bases not matched to a gene: 10. The germline V gene has CDR1 DFQATT and CDR2 SNEGSKA (reference sequence). The CDR3 extends over 15 amino acids. CDR3 nucleotide sequence: TGCAGTGCTAGTAATCCTCACAGGGGCCATCAGCCCCAGCATTTT. This gives the protein CSASNPHRGHQPQHF.

This clonotype has just a few counts. This CDR3 is CASSSLDRGSNQPQHF. In DNA, the CDR3 is TGTGCCAGCAGCTCCCTGGACAGGGGAAGCAATCAGCCCCAGCATTTT. This chain connects TRBV7-9 to TRBJ1-5, with 9 bases identical to TRBD1. The CDR3 is made up of 16 amino acids. After removal of 4 bases from V and 1 base from J, the junction contained 5 bases not matched to a gene. CDR1 is SEHNR and CDR2 is FQNEAQ in the germline V gene (reference sequence).

V gene TRBV5-4 combines with J gene TRBJ2-7; 10 bases map to TRBD2. The germline V gene encodes CDR1 SGHNT and CDR2 YYREEE (reference sequence). The CDR3 has 13 residues. After removal of 8 bases from V and 3 bases from J, the junction contained 5 bases not matched to a gene. CDR3 sequence reads: CASGSGRDYEQYF. As DNA, the CDR3 is TGTGCCAGTGGGAGCGGGAGGGACTACGAGCAGTACTTC.

The CDR3 region has the DNA TGTGCCAGCAGTGGGACAGGTCTTCTCTACGAGCAGTACTTC. Its protein is CASSGTGLLYEQYF. This chain uses TRBV6-1 with TRBJ2-7; 7 bases are a match to TRBD1. The CDR3 length is 14 residues. Germline V gene data show CDR1 as MNHNS and CDR2 as SASEGT. V shed 4 bases and J 3 bases; nucleotides not matched to a gene: 6.